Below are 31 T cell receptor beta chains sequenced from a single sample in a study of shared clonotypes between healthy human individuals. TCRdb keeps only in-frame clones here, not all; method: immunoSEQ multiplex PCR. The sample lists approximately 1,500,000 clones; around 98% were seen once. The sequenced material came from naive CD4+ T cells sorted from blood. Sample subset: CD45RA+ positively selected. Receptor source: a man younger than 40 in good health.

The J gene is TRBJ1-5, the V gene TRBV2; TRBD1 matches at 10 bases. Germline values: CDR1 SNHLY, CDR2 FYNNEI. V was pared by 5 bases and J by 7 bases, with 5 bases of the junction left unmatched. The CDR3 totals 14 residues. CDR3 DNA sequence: TGTGCCAGCAGTCCCGGACAGGGGGGACAGCCCCAGCATTTT. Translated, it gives CASSPGQGGQPQHF.

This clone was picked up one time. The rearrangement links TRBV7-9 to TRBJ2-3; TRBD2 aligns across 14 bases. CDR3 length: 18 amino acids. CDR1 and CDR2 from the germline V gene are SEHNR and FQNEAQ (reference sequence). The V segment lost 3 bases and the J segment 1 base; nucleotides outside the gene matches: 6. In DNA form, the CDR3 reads TGTGCCAGCAGCTTTGGGACTAGCGGGAGACGTGGCACAGATACGCAGTATTTT. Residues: CASSFGTSGRRGTDTQYF.

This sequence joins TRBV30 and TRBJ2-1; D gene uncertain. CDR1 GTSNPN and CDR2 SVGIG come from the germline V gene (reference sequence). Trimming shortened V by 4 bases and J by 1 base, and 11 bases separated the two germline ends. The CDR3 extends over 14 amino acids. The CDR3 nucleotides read TGTGCCTGGAAGGGCAGCACTTCCTACAATGAGCAGTTCTTC. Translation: CAWKGSTSYNEQFF.

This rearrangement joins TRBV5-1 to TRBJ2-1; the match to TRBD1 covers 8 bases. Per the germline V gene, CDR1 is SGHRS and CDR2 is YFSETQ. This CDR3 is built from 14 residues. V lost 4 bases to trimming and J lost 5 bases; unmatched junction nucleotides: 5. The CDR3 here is CASSGRTGHNEQFF. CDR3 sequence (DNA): TGCGCCAGCAGCGGAAGGACAGGGCACAATGAGCAGTTCTTC.

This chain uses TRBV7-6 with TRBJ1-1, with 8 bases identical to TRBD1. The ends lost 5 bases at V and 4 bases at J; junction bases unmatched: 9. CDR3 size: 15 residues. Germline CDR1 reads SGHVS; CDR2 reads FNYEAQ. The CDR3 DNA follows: TGTGCCAGCAGCCCGAGGACAGGGAGAAGCACTGAAGCTTTCTTT. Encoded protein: CASSPRTGRSTEAFF. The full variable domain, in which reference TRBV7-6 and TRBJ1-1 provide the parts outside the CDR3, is GAGVSQSPRYKVTKRGQDVALRCDPISGHVSLYWYRQALGQGPEFLTYFNYEAQQDKSGLPNDRFSAERPEGSISTLTIQRTEQRDSAMYRCASSPRTGRSTEAFFGQGTRLTVV.

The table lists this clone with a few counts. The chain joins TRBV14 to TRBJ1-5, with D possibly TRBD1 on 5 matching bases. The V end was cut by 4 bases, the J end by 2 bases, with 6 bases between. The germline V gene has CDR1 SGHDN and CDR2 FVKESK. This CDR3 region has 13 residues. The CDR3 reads CASSRDGNQPQHF. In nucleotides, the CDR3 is TGTGCCAGCAGCCGGGACGGCAATCAGCCCCAGCATTTT.

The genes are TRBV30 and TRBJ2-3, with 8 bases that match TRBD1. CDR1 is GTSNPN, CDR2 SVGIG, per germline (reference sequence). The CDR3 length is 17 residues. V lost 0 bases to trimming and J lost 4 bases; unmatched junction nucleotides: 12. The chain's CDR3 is CAWSVPRTGTLPDTQYF. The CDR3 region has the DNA TGTGCCTGGAGTGTACCTCGGACAGGGACACTCCCAGATACGCAGTATTTT.

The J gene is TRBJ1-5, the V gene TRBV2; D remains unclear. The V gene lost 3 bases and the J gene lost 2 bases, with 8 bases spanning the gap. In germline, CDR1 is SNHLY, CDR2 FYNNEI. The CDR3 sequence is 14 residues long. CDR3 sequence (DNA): TGTGCCAGCAGTGAGTTGTGGGGCAATCAGCCCCAGCATTTT. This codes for CASSELWGNQPQHF.

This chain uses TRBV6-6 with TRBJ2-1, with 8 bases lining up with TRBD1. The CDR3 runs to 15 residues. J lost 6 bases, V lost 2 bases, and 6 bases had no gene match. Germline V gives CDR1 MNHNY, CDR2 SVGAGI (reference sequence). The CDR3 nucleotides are TGTGCCAGCAGTTACCCCGGGACAGGCTCCAATGAGCAGTTCTTC. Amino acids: CASSYPGTGSNEQFF.

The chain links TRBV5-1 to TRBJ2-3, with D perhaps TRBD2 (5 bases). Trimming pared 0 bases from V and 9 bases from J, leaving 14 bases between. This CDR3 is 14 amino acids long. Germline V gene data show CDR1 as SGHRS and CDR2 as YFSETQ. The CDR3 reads CASSLDSGRATQYF. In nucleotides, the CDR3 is TGCGCCAGCAGCTTGGACAGCGGTAGGGCAACGCAGTATTTT. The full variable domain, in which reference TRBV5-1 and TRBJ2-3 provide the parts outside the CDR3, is KAGVTQTPRYLIKTRGQQVTLSCSPISGHRSVSWYQQTPGQGLQFLFEYFSETQRNKGNFPGRFSGRQFSNSRSEMNVSTLELGDSALYLCASSLDSGRATQYFGPGTRLTVL.

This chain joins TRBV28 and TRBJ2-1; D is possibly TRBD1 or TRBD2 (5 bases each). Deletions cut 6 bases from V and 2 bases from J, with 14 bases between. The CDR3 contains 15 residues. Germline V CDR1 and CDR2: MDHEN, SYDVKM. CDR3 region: CASRAAGTTYNEQFF. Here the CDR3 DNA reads TGTGCCAGCAGGGCAGCAGGGACCACCTACAATGAGCAGTTCTTC.

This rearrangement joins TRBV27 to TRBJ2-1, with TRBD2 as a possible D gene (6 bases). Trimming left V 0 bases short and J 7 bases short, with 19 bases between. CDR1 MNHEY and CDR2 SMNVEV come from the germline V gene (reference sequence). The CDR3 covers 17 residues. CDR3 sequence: CASSLSPRRASGNEQFF. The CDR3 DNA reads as TGTGCCAGCAGTTTATCCCCCAGGAGGGCCTCTGGAAATGAGCAGTTCTTC.

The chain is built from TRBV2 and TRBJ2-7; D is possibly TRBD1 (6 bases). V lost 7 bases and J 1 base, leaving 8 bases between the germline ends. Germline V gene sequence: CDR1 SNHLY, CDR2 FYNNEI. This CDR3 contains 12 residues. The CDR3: CASTGQSYEQYF. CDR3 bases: TGTGCCAGCACAGGACAGTCCTACGAGCAGTACTTC.

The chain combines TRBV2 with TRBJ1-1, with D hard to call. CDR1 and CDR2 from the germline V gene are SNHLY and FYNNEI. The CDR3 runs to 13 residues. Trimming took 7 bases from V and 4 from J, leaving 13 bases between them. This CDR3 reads CASIPDVVTEAFF. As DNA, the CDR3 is TGTGCCAGCATACCGGACGTCGTCACTGAAGCTTTCTTT.

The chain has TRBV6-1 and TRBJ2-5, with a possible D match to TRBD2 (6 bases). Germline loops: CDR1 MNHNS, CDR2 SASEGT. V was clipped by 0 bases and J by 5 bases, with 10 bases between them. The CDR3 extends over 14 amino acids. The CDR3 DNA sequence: TGTGCCAGCAGTGAAGCGCTGGGGAGGGAGACCCAGTACTTC. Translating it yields CASSEALGRETQYF.

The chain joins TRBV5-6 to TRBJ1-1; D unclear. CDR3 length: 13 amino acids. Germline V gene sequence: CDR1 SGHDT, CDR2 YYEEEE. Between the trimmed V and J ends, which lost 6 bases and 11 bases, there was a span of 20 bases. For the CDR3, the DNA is TGTGCCAGCAACATGGGCCGGGGAGAGATGGCTTTCTTT. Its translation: CASNMGRGEMAFF.

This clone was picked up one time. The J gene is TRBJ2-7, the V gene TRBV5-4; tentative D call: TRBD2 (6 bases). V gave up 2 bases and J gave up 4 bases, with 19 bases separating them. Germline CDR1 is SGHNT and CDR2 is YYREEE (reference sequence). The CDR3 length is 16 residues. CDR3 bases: TGTGCCAGCAGCTTCGGTCTTATAGTGGAGGGATACGAGCAGTACTTC. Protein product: CASSFGLIVEGYEQYF.

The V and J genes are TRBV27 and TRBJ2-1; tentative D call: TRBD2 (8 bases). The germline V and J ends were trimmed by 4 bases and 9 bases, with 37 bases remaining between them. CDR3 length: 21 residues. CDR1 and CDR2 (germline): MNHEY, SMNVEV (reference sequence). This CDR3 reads CASSSALQGPRVAGWLGEQFF. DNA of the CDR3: TGTGCCAGCAGTTCCGCCCTACAGGGGCCCAGAGTAGCGGGATGGTTAGGTGAGCAGTTCTTC.

CDR3 sequence reads: CASSFYPSYEQYF. The CDR3 nucleotides read TGTGCCAGCAGTTTCTATCCCTCCTACGAGCAGTACTTC. The chain links TRBV27 to TRBJ2-7; no reliable D call. CDR3 length: 13 residues. Germline CDR1 and CDR2: MNHEY and SMNVEV (reference sequence). V lost 3 bases to trimming and J lost 0 bases, with 6 bases between them.

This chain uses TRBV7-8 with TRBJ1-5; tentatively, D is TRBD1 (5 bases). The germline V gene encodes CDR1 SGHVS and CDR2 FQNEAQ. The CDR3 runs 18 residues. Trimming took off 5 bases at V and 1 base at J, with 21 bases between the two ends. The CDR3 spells CASSIISSGTGSNQPQHF. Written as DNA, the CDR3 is TGTGCCAGCAGCATAATCTCCTCCGGGACGGGAAGCAATCAGCCCCAGCATTTT. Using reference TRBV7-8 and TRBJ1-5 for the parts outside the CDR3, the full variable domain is GAGVSQSPRYKVAKRGQDVALRCDPISGHVSLFWYQQALGQGPEFLTYFQNEAQLDKSGLPSDRFFAERPEGSVSTLKIQRTQQEDSAVYLCASSIISSGTGSNQPQHFGDGTRLSIL.

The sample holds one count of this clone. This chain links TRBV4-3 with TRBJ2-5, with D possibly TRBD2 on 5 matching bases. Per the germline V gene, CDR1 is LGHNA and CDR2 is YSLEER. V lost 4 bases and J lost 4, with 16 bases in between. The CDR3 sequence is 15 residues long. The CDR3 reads CASSPEGTRRETQYF. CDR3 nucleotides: TGCGCCAGCAGCCCCGAGGGCACGCGTAGAGAGACCCAGTACTTC.

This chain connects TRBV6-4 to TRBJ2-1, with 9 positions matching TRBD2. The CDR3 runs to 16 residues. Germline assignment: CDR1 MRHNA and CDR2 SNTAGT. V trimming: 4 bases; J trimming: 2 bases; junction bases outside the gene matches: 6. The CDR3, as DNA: TGTGCCAGCAGTGTGGTGGCGGGAGGGACCTACAATGAGCAGTTCTTC. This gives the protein CASSVVAGGTYNEQFF.

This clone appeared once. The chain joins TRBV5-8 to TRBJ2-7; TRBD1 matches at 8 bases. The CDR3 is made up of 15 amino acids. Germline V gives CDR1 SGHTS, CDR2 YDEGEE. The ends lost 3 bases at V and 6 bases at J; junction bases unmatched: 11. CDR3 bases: TGTGCCAGCAGCTCCTTGGGCCAGGGGGCTGGCGAGCAGTACTTC. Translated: CASSSLGQGAGEQYF.

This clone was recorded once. CDR3 region: CASSSLGGPTDTQYF. In DNA form, the CDR3 reads TGTGCCAGCAGTTCCTTGGGGGGGCCGACAGATACGCAGTATTTT. The chain carries TRBV25-1 and TRBJ2-3; possible D gene TRBD2, 7 bases. Germline loops: CDR1 MGHDK, CDR2 SYGVNS. Between the trimmed V and J ends, which lost 5 bases and 3 bases, there was a span of 15 bases. The CDR3 totals 15 residues.

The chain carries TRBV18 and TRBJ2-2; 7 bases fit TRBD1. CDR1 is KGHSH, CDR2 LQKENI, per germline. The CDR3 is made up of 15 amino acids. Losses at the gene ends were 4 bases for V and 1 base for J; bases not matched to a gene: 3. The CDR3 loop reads CASSRDRENTGELFF. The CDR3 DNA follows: TGTGCCAGCTCACGCGACAGGGAGAACACCGGGGAGCTGTTTTTT.

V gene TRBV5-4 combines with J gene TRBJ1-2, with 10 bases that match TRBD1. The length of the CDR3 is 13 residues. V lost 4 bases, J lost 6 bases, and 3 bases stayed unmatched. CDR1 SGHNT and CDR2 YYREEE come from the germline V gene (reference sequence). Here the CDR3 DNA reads TGTGCCAGCAGCCGGGGACAGGGGAATGGCTACACCTTC. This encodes CASSRGQGNGYTF. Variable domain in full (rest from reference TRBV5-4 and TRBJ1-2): ETGVTQSPTHLIKTRGQQVTLRCSSQSGHNTVSWYQQALGQGPQFIFQYYREEENGRGNFPPRFSGLQFPNYSSELNVNALELDDSALYLCASSRGQGNGYTFGSGTRLTVV.

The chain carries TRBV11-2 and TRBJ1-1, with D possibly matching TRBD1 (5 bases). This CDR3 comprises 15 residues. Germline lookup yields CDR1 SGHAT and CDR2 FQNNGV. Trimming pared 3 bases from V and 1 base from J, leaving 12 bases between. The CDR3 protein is CASSFLGATNTEAFF. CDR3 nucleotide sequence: TGTGCCAGCAGCTTCCTCGGGGCCACGAACACTGAAGCTTTCTTT.

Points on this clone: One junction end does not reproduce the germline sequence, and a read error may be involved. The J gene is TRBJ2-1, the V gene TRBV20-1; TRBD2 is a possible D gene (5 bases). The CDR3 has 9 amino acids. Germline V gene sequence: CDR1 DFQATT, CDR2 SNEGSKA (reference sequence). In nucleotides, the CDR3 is TGCAGTGCTAGCGGGAAGGCTATCTTC. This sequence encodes CSASGKAIF.

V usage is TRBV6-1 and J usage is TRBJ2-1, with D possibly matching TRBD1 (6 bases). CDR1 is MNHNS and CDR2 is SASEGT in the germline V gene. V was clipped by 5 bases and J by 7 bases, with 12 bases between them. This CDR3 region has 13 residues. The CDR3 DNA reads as TGTGCCAGCAGTTCCCAGGGGTCGAATGAGCAGTTCTTC. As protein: CASSSQGSNEQFF.

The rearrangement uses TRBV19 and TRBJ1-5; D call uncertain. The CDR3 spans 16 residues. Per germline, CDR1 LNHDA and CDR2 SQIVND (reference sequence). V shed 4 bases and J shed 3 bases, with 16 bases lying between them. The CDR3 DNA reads TGTGCCAGTAGTACACCATCTATCGGACTCAATCAGCCCCAGCATTTT. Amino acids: CASSTPSIGLNQPQHF.

The CDR3 loop reads CAISDWAAQETQYF. The CDR3 DNA follows: TGTGCCATCAGTGATTGGGCTGCCCAAGAGACCCAGTACTTC. The chain combines TRBV10-3 with TRBJ2-5; no clear D. The CDR3 length is 14 residues. The V gene's germline CDR1 is ENHRY and CDR2 SYGVKD. Trimming removed 3 bases from V and 1 base from J, with 9 bases in between.